This T cell receptor beta chain is from a study of tumor and adjacent non-tumor tissue in lung cancer. No cell sorting was done before RNA was extracted from the tissue. This clonotype was seen once. The CDR3 sequence is 15 residues long. V lost 7 bases, J lost 7 bases, and 20 bases lay in between. Germline V gives CDR1 DFQATT, CDR2 SNEGSKA (reference sequence). The library came from three nested PCR rounds adapted from ARM-PCR protocols. TCRdb processed the multiplex PCR reads anew with MiXCR; each CDR3 protein has one entry. This sample yields approximately 110,000 distinct CDR3 sequences, of which around 75% are seen a single time; roughly 35% belongs to the top ten.

V gene TRBV20-1 combines with J gene TRBJ1-6; D gene unclear. The sequenced material came from lung tumor tissue. This TCR was recovered from a woman aged 55 to 70 with non-small cell lung cancer. The CDR3 loop reads CSVRSVGIENSPLHF. The CDR3 DNA is TGCAGTGTTCGGTCAGTGGGCATAGAAAATTCACCCCTCCACTTT.